This T cell receptor beta chain emerged from a study of T cells after yellow fever vaccination (dated by TCRdb to the late 2010s). Background on the whole study: The SMART-Seq v4 Ultra Low Input RNA kit was used to prepare libraries from fractions with low cell numbers. To follow T-cell clones before and after both primary and booster YFV17D yellow fever vaccination, bulk TCR alpha and beta repertoires underwent longitudinal sequencing. Two healthy male donors, one aged 18 to 30 and one aged 30 to 40 years, made up the cohort. Blood samples were taken at several timepoints before and after primary and secondary immunization, and bulk PBMC replicates and cell subsets were isolated.

There are a few counts of this clonotype. The target of this receptor is not known. No base-level quality is on record; no much larger clone is a single base apart. From the cysteine up to the phenylalanine, the CDR3 has a length of 15 residues. Just CDR3 DNA is preserved here, 45 bases in frame from base 1. According to the germline V gene, CDR1 reads SQVTM and CDR2 reads ANQGSEA. The V and J ends are trimmed by 0 bases and 0 bases, leaving 9 bases between them. The label giving this sample's treatment or condition can be read as: live attenuated yellow fever vaccine strain. At every blood-draw timepoint, two biological replicates of bulk PBMCs were collected. PBMCs were isolated from peripheral blood using a standard Ficoll-Paque protocol. TriZol was used to extract RNA from bulk PBMCs, from CD4 and CD8 fractions, and from dextramer-positive and dextramer-negative fractions. TCR cDNA was synthesized by 5'RACE template switching, through which a universal primer site and unique molecular identifiers were introduced. Priming of cDNA synthesis was performed from both the TCR alpha and TCR beta constant segments. Libraries were amplified in two PCR steps, with sample barcodes and sequencing adapters added in the second step. Sequencing of libraries was performed on Illumina HiSeq 2500 (2x100 bp) or NovaSeq (2x150 bp). In the paper's pipeline: Reads were demultiplexed and collapsed into UMI consensus sequences with MIGEC, and V(D)J alignment was performed with MiXCR. Clonotypes responding to the vaccine were identified with edgeR on replicate PBMC samples, with the criteria of FDR below 0.01 and a log2 fold change above 5 up to day 15. Each bulk clonotype received a CD4 or CD8 identity based on whether the sequenced CD4 or CD8 repertoire contained that clonotype at higher abundance. Through fastp at Q25 and MiXCR, TCRdb rebuilt clones from the public reads, retaining in-frame beta chains. Rows with a matching CDR3 protein are joined into one entry that keeps the most common DNA and genes. It is TCRdb's table, rather than the study itself, that gives the V and J calls and clone size. In all, the sample holds 510,000 or so distinct CDR3 sequences, and 19% of those were seen once. The top ten constitute roughly an eighth of the sample.

Beyond this particular receptor, the publication reports: The secondary T-cell response was weaker than the primary response but faster, peaking on day 5 instead of day 15. The study included only two donors, which limits how far the findings can be generalized. A small share of clonotypes occurred in both CD4 and CD8 compartments, likely arising from convergent recombination. Because abundant contaminating clonotypes from the bulk population could be contained in FACS-sorted repertoires, computational filtering was required. After the booster, most of the clones that had expanded following primary vaccination were detected again (just under 97% of CD4 and roughly 88% of CD8), which suggests that memory was broadly maintained.

The origin of this receptor is a man aged 30 to 45 who received the YFV17D yellow fever vaccine. The input for sequencing was PBMCs, taken 15 days after the yellow fever booster vaccination. The chain links TRBV29-1 with TRBJ2-1; the D call is tentative, TRBD1 or TRBD2, as each matches 5 bases. CDR3 loop: CSVEDLGGSYNEQFF. The DNA reads TGCAGCGTTGAAGATCTTGGGGGCTCCTACAATGAGCAGTTCTTC.